The sequence of this TCR beta chain was determined in a study of patients and donors after allogeneic stem cell transplantation. TCRdb re-analysed the RT-PCR reads in MiXCR, keeping a single row per CDR3 protein. The sample shows roughly 880,000 distinct CDR3 sequences, around 17% of them seen only once. This CDR3 is built from 15 residues. Germline lookup yields CDR1 SGDLS and CDR2 YYNGEE. The V segment lost 0 bases and the J segment 8 bases; nucleotides outside the gene matches: 4. Material: blood, either unsorted or a sorted T cell fraction (not recorded which). This clonotype originated in a human donor who was either an allogeneic HSCT recipient or a stem cell or donor lymphocyte infusion donor (not recorded which). It is not recorded whose cells these are; they may come from a transplant donor. V is TRBV9 and J is TRBJ2-1, with 11 bases matching TRBD2. Here the CDR3 reads CASSVAVLAGDEQFF. The CDR3, as DNA: TGTGCCAGCAGCGTAGCTGTACTAGCGGGAGATGAGCAGTTCTTC. The whole variable domain, filled in from reference TRBV9 and TRBJ2-1, reads DSGVTQTPKHLITATGQRVTLRCSPRSGDLSVYWYQQSLDQGLQFLIQYYNGEERAKGNILERFSAQQFPDLHSELNLSSLELGDSALYFCASSVAVLAGDEQFFGPGTRLTVL.